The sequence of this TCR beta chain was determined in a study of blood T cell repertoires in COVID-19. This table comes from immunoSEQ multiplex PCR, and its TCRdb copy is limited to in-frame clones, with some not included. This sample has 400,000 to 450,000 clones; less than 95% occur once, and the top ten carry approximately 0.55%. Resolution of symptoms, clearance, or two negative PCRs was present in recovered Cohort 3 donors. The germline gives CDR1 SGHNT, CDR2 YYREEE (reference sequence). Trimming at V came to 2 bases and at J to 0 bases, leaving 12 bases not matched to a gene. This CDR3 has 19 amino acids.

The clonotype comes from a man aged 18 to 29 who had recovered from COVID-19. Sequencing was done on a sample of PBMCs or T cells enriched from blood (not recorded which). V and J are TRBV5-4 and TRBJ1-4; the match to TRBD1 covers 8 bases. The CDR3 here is CASSLRVWGQDTTNEKLFF. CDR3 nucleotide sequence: TGTGCCAGCAGCTTAAGGGTATGGGGACAGGACACAACTAATGAAAAACTGTTTTTT.